One sample yielded the 18 T cell receptor beta chains listed below, sequenced in a study of T cells in Graves' hyperthyroidism and ophthalmopathy. Amplification yielded TCR beta CDR3 regions, with RNA transcripts as the source. The TCR CDR3 first-round RT-PCR relied on the HTBI primer set. TCRdb re-called the multiplex PCR reads through MiXCR, storing one row per CDR3 protein. The sample includes 600,000 or so distinct CDR3 sequences, around 15% of them seen just once. Sequences were obtained from blood. The receptor set was obtained from a woman aged 45-65 years with Graves' ophthalmopathy.

This clonotype has at least ten counts. The chain uses TRBV11-3 and TRBJ2-5; 8 bases map to TRBD2. CDR1 SGHNT and CDR2 YENEEA come from the germline V gene. This CDR3 is built from 15 residues. V dropped 4 bases and J dropped 1; count of bases not matched to a gene: 5. CDR3 sequence: CASSSGGVVQETQYF. The CDR3 nucleotides are TGTGCCAGCAGCTCGGGGGGGGTAGTCCAAGAGACCCAGTACTTC. Full variable domain (remainder filled in from reference TRBV11-3 and TRBJ2-5): EAGVVQSPRYKIIEKKQPVAFWCNPISGHNTLYWYLQNLGQGPELLIRYENEEAVDDSQLPKDRFSAERLKGVDSTLKIQPAELGDSAVYLCASSSGGVVQETQYFGPGTRLLVL.

This clonotype was seen many times. The chain uses TRBV30 and TRBJ1-1, with TRBD1 matching over 8 bases. This CDR3 has 13 residues. V lost 8 bases, J lost 1 base, and 6 bases stayed unmatched. In germline, CDR1 is GTSNPN, CDR2 SVGIG (reference sequence). CDR3 in DNA: TGTGCCAGACGACAGGGGACGAACACTGAAGCTTTCTTT. Translation gives CARRQGTNTEAFF. Combining the CDR3 with reference TRBV30 and TRBJ1-1 gives the whole variable domain SQTIHQWPATLVQPVGSPLSLECTVEGTSNPNLYWYRQAAGRGLQLLFYSVGIGQISSEVPQNLSASRPQDRQFILSSKKLLLSDSGFYLCARRQGTNTEAFFGQGTRLTVV.

V gene TRBV13 combines with J gene TRBJ2-7; D gene ambiguous. The germline V gene has CDR1 PRHDT and CDR2 FYEKMQ (reference sequence). There are 14 residues in the CDR3. Trimming cost V 2 bases and J 2 bases, with 10 bases left between them. This CDR3 reads CASSLKAITYEQYF. DNA for the CDR3: TGTGCCAGCAGCTTAAAAGCAATCACCTACGAGCAGTACTTC. Full variable domain (outside the CDR3, taken from reference TRBV13 and TRBJ2-7): AAGVIQSPRHLIKEKRETATLKCYPIPRHDTVYWYQQGPGQDPQFLISFYEKMQSDKGSIPDRFSAQQFSDYHSELNMSSLELGDSALYFCASSLKAITYEQYFGPGTRLTVT.

This clonotype has a handful of counts. This sequence joins TRBV30 and TRBJ2-1; tentative D call: TRBD2 (7 bases). V was shortened by 4 bases and J by 7 bases, with 14 bases between the two germline ends. The CDR3 has 13 residues. Germline V CDR1 and CDR2: GTSNPN, SVGIG (reference sequence). CDR3 sequence reads: CAWNNGGRNEQFF. CDR3 nucleotide sequence: TGTGCCTGGAATAACGGGGGGCGGAATGAGCAGTTCTTC.

This clonotype was seen repeatedly, ten times or more. The rearrangement joins TRBV27 to TRBJ2-1; maybe TRBD1 (6 bases). Germline V CDR1 and CDR2: MNHEY, SMNVEV (reference sequence). Trimming pared 4 bases from V and 4 bases from J, leaving 11 bases between. The CDR3 runs to 14 residues. The CDR3 loop is CASSSGTHYNEQFF. CDR3 DNA sequence: TGTGCCAGCAGTTCGGGGACACATTACAATGAGCAGTTCTTC.

Of note for this clonotype: One base away lies a much larger clone, so this may be a sequencing read error. The chain is built from TRBV4-1 and TRBJ1-5; TRBD1 matches at 10 bases. Germline V gives CDR1 MGHRA, CDR2 YSYEKL. The CDR3 has 20 residues. The CDR3 sequence: CASSQDLIGDRGTSNQPQDF. CDR3 nucleotide sequence: TGCGCCAGCAGCCAAGATCTGATAGGGGACAGGGGCACAAGCAATCAGCCCCAGGATTTT.

Many counts were recorded for this clonotype. The chain joins TRBV7-3 to TRBJ2-7, with D unclear. The CDR3 runs to 13 residues. Germline values: CDR1 SGHTA, CDR2 FQGTGA. V lost 5 bases and J lost 6, with 14 bases in between. As DNA, the CDR3 is TGTGCCAGCAGCCCCGCAGGTAGAGGCGAGCAGTACTTC. Amino acid sequence: CASSPAGRGEQYF.

In this sample, this clonotype turned up many times. The chain is built from TRBV28 and TRBJ2-1, with 7 bases that match TRBD1. Germline CDR1 MDHEN, CDR2 SYDVKM. CDR3 size: 13 residues. V was pared by 5 bases and J by 9 bases, with 7 bases of the junction left unmatched. This CDR3 reads CASSQSYRGEQFF. In DNA form, the CDR3 reads TGTGCCAGCAGTCAATCGTACAGGGGTGAGCAGTTCTTC.

The chain couples TRBV27 to TRBJ2-5; TRBD1 matches 9 bases. Trimming cost V 7 bases and J 4 bases; bases outside gene matches: 7. Per the germline V gene, CDR1 is MNHEY and CDR2 is SMNVEV (reference sequence). The CDR3 sequence is 14 residues long. The CDR3 DNA follows: TGTGCCAGCACCGAGACAGGGGGTCTAGAGACCCAGTACTTC. It yields the protein CASTETGGLETQYF.

This clonotype was observed at least ten times. The V gene is TRBV28, the J gene TRBJ1-1, with unresolved D. From germline, CDR1 is MDHEN and CDR2 SYDVKM. The ends were cut back, 6 bases at V and 2 bases at J, with 4 bases in the middle. The CDR3 loop spans 11 amino acids. CDR3 residues: CASRVNTEAFF. CDR3 in DNA: TGTGCCAGCAGAGTTAACACTGAAGCTTTCTTT.

This clonotype was detected ten times or more. V usage is TRBV28 and J usage is TRBJ2-1; D is uncertain. There are 12 residues in the CDR3. V lost 10 bases and J 12 bases, leaving 19 bases between the germline ends. The germline V gene has CDR1 MDHEN and CDR2 SYDVKM. The chain's CDR3 is CATTRQGFVQFF. In DNA, the CDR3 is TGTGCCACCACAAGACAAGGGTTTGTGCAGTTCTTC. The variable domain in full, with the rest retrieved from reference TRBV28 and TRBJ2-1, is DVKVTQSSRYLVKRTGEKVFLECVQDMDHENMFWYRQDPGLGLRLIYFSYDVKMKEKGDIPEGYSVSREKKERFSLILESASTNQTSMYLCATTRQGFVQFFGPGTRLTVL.

Ten or more counts support this clonotype. The chain is built from TRBV4-3 and TRBJ2-5; 8 positions match TRBD1. This CDR3 comprises 17 residues. Trimming at V came to 0 bases and at J to 2 bases, leaving 8 bases not matched to a gene. The germline V gene has CDR1 LGHNA and CDR2 YSLEER. The CDR3 spells CASSQERVGTGQETQYF. The CDR3 nucleotides are TGCGCCAGCAGCCAAGAAAGAGTAGGGACAGGTCAAGAGACCCAGTACTTC.

This clonotype was counted many times. The rearrangement links TRBV7-9 to TRBJ2-1; 7 bases match TRBD2. Germline V gene sequence: CDR1 SEHNR, CDR2 FQNEAQ (reference sequence). V lost 2 bases to trimming and J lost 8 bases; unmatched junction nucleotides: 12. This CDR3 spans 16 amino acids. For the CDR3, the DNA is TGTGCCAGCAGCTTAAGCCTAGCGGAGGGTTTAGATGAGCAGTTCTTC. It specifies CASSLSLAEGLDEQFF.

This clonotype was counted only a few times. The chain recombines TRBV30 with TRBJ1-1; 9 bases map to TRBD1. CDR3 size: 14 residues. The trim removed 8 bases at V and 1 base at J, leaving 8 bases unmatched. Per germline, CDR1 GTSNPN and CDR2 SVGIG (reference sequence). The CDR3 sequence: CAGNQQGANTEAFF. The CDR3 DNA is TGTGCCGGTAACCAACAGGGGGCGAACACTGAAGCTTTCTTT.

This clonotype was detected ten times or more. V and J are TRBV12-3 or TRBV12-4 and TRBJ2-5, with a tentative D call TRBD2 (6 bases). Trimming shortened V by 8 bases and J by 4 bases, and 11 bases separated the two germline ends. This CDR3 contains 12 residues. Written as DNA, the CDR3 is TGTGCCAGCGGGCGACTAGGAGAGACCCAGTACTTC. Its protein product is CASGRLGETQYF.

The chain combines TRBV5-6 with TRBJ1-2, with D perhaps TRBD1 (6 bases). Deletions cut 0 bases from V and 8 bases from J, with 11 bases between. The CDR3 sequence is 13 residues long. The germline V gene encodes CDR1 SGHDT and CDR2 YYEEEE. The CDR3 region is CASSLAGTIGYTF. The CDR3 bases are TGTGCCAGCAGCTTGGCGGGGACAATAGGCTACACCTTC.

This clonotype was seen many times. The rearrangement joins TRBV12-3 or TRBV12-4 to TRBJ2-2, with a possible D match to TRBD1 (5 bases). CDR3 length: 15 amino acids. The ends were cut back, 6 bases at V and 2 bases at J, with 13 bases in the middle. The chain's CDR3 is CASSPMGPNTGELFF. The CDR3 nucleotides read TGTGCCAGCAGCCCTATGGGGCCTAACACCGGGGAGCTGTTTTTT.

In its sample, this clonotype was seen many times. The chain has TRBV6-1 and TRBJ2-3; 9 bases match TRBD1. The ends lost 2 bases at V and 6 bases at J; junction bases unmatched: 9. The germline CDR1 and CDR2 sequences are MNHNS and SASEGT. CDR3 length: 16 amino acids. CDR3 sequence: CASSETPGQGGDTQYF. DNA of the CDR3: TGTGCCAGCAGTGAAACCCCGGGACAGGGAGGGGATACGCAGTATTTT.